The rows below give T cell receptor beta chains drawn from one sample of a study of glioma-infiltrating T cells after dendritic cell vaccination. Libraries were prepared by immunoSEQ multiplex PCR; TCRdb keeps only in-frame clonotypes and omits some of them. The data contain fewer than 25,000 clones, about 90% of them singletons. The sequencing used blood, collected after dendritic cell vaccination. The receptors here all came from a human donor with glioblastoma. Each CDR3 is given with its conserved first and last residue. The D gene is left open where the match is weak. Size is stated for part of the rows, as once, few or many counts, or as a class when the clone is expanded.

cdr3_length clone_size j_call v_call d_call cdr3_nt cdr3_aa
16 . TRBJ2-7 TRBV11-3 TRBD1 TGTGCCAGCAGCTTAGAGGGGACAGGGGTCCTCTTCGAGCAGTACTTC CASSLEGTGVLFEQYF
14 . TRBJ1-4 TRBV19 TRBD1 TGTGCCAGTACCACGGACAGGGGCCACGAAAAACTGTTTTTT CASTTDRGHEKLFF
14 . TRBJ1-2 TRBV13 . TGTGCCAGCAGCCCGGGCAGGGGTAACTATGGCTACACCTTC CASSPGRGNYGYTF
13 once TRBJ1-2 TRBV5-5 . TGTGCCAGCAGCTTGGGTACAATCTCGGGCTACACCTTC CASSLGTISGYTF
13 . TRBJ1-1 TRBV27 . TGTGCCACCGGCAGGGCGGGAAGCACTGAAGCTTTCTTT CATGRAGSTEAFF
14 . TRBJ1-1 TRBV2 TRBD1 TGTGCCAGCAGTGGTACAGGGGGAATCGCTGAAGCTTTCTTT CASSGTGGIAEAFF
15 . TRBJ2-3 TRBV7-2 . TGTGCCAGCAGCGTATCGGGACAACCCACAGATACGCAGTATTTT CASSVSGQPTDTQYF
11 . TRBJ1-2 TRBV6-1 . TGTGCCAGCAGTCAGGGCTATGGCTACACCTTC CASSQGYGYTF
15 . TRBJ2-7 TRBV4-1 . TGCGCCAGCAGCCAAGGGGGCGGCTCTGGGTACGAGCAGTACTTC CASSQGGGSGYEQYF
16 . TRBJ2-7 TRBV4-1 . TGCGCCAGCACCCAGGGCCCGAGGAGGGTGGGGCACGAGCAGTACTTC CASTQGPRRVGHEQYF
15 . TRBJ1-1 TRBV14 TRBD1 TGTGCCAGCAGCCAATTCAGGGGGGAAAATGGTGAAGCTTTCTTT CASSQFRGENGEAFF
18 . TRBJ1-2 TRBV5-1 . TGCGCCAGCACCCGAGGCCCTGCTCCCACGGGGGTAGTCTATGGCTACACCTTC CASTRGPAPTGVVYGYTF
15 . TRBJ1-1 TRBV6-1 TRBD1 TGTGCCAGCAGTGCCCGGGGTGGAGGGGGCCCAAGAGCTTTCTTT CASSARGGGGPRAFF
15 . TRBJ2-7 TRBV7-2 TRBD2 TGTGCCAGCAGCTTAGAGACTAGCGGGGGCTACGAGCAGTACTTC CASSLETSGGYEQYF
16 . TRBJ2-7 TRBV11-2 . TGTGCCAGCAGCTCACCGACTGGGAGATTCCTGGGCGAGCAGTACTTC CASSSPTGRFLGEQYF
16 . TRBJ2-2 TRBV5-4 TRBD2 TGTGCCAGCAGCCTTCCGGGGGGTAGCGGGACCGGGGAGCTGTTTTTT CASSLPGGSGTGELFF
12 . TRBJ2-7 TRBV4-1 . TGCGCCAGCAGTCCTCCCAAGGGAGTGCAGTACTTC CASSPPKGVQYF
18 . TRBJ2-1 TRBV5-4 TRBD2 TGTGCCAGCAGCCTTTCCTTACTAGCGGGGAGCTCCTACAATGAGCAGTTCTTC CASSLSLLAGSSYNEQFF
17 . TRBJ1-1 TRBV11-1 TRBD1 TGTGCCAGCAGCTTAGGGCCCTTTATCAGGGGGGACACTGAAGCTTTCTTT CASSLGPFIRGDTEAFF
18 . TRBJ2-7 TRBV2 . TGTGCCAGCAGTGAAGGGGGGATGGACAGCTTAATCTCCTACGAGCAGTACTTC CASSEGGMDSLISYEQYF
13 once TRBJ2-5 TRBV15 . TGTGCCACCAGCAGAGATCCGAGGGAGCGGGTGGACTTC CATSRDPRERVDF
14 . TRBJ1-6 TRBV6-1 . TGTGCCAGCTTTTGGGGGGGCGATAATTCACCCCTCCACTTT CASFWGGDNSPLHF
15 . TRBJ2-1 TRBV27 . TGTGCCAGCAGTTTACGGGGGGCAGTCTACAATGAGCAGTTCTTC CASSLRGAVYNEQFF
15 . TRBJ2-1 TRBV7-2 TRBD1 TGTGCCAGCAGCCATGGGACAGGGTGGGGAAATGAGCAGTTCTTC CASSHGTGWGNEQFF
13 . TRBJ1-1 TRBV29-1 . TGCAGCGTTGAAAGAAGAGGGCGGACTGAAGCTTTCTTT CSVERRGRTEAFF
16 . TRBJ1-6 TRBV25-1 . TGTGCCAGCAGCGGTCCAGGTGATACAGCTTATTCACCCCTCCACTTT CASSGPGDTAYSPLHF
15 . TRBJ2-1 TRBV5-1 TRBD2 TGCGCCAGCAGCGCGGCGGGGGTCTCCTACAATGAGCAGTTCTTC CASSAAGVSYNEQFF